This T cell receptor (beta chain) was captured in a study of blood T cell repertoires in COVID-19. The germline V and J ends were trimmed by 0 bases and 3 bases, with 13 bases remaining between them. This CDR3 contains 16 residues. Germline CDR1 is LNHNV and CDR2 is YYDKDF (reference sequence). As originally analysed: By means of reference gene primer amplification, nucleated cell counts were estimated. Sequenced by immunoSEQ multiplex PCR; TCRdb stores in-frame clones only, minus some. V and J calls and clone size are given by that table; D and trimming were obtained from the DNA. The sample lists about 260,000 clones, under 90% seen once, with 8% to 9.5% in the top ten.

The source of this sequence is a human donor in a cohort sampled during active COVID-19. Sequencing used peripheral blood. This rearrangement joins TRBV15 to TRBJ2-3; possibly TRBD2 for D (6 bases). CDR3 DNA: TGTGCCACCAGCAGAGATCCACTGGGGGGAACAGATACGCAGTATTTT. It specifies CATSRDPLGGTDTQYF.